This T cell receptor (beta chain) was documented in a study of shared clonotypes between healthy human individuals. General study points: A small donor pool kept down the genetic and exposure-history diversity that was represented. Clonotypes not shared had lower generation probabilities than those common to all four donors.

V shed 5 bases, J shed 7 bases, and the junction held 11 bases outside the gene matches. CDR3 length equals 14 residues. Germline V gives CDR1 MNHEY, CDR2 SVGAGI. TCRdb keeps only in-frame clones here, not all; method: immunoSEQ multiplex PCR. Among around 750,000 clones listed, around two thirds were seen once. From CD4+ cells came CD45RA+ naive and CD45RA-negative memory subsets. Of note for this clone: Its antigen is unknown.

The chain recombines TRBV6-5 with TRBJ2-7; 7 nucleotides line up with TRBD1. Material: memory CD4+ T cells sorted from blood. Noted subset: CD45RA-negative fraction. The TCR originated in a woman in her twenties or thirties in good health. CDR3: CASSTLQGLGEQYF. DNA for the CDR3: TGTGCCAGCAGTACCCTACAGGGGTTGGGGGAGCAGTACTTC.